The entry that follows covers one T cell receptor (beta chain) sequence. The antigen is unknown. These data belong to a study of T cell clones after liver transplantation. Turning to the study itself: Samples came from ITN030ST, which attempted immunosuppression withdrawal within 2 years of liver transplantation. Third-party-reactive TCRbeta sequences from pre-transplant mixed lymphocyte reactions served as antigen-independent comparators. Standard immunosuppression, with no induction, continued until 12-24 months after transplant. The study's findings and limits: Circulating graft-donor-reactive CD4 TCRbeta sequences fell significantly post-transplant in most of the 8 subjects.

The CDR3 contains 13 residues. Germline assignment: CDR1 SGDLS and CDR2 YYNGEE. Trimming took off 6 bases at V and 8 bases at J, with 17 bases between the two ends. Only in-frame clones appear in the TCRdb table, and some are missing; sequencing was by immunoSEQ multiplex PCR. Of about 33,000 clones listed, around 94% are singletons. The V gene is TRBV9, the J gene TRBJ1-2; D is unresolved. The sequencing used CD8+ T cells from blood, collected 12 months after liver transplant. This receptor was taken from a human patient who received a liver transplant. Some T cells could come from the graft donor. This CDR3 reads CASISSGSQGYTF. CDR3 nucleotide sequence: TGTGCCAGCATCTCCTCCGGGAGTCAAGGCTACACCTTC.